Sequencing of this T cell receptor beta chain was carried out in a study of T cell repertoires in cytomegalovirus infection (dated by TCRdb to about 2019). Looking at the study overall: The HLA type of each donor mattered for the analysis, because public TCR beta signatures pointed to carriage of CMV infection along with the matching HLA type. What the research found in general, with its limitations: The ex vivo response was dominated by HLA-C-restricted CMV-specific TCR beta clonotypes, which also provided the single most frequent clonotype in two of eight donors. In both this cohort and an independent cohort of several hundred donors, the cumulative frequency of public TCR beta family members distinguished carriers of CMV infection plus the relevant HLA type.

These reads were obtained on an Illumina HiSeq 1500. TCRdb cleaned the public reads at Q25 with fastp, built clones with MiXCR and kept in-frame beta chains. CDR3 protein sequences are deduplicated, and each keeps its most common genes and DNA. This sample gives 150,000 to 200,000 distinct CDR3 sequences in total; 7.5% to 10% of them show up just once. Approximately 4.6% of the sample lies in the top ten. V drops 6 bases and J drops 7 bases, leaving 22 bases in between. The CDR3, from cysteine to phenylalanine, totals 15 residues. CDR3 DNA is the only sequence kept; it has 45 bases, read in frame from the first base. CDR1 is given as MNHEY and CDR2 as SVGEGT, both from the germline V gene. This clonotype has ten or more counts. This receptor's antigen is unknown. Base qualities are not provided; no much larger clone lies one nucleotide away.

The receptor chain draws on TRBV6-2 or TRBV6-3 and TRBJ2-7; the D gene assignment is perhaps TRBD1 or TRBD2, with each matching 5 bases. The source is a human donor in good health (CMV status not recorded). Some clones in this sample may be carry-over from other donors' samples. Specimen: PBMCs. At the DNA level, the sequence is TGTGCCAGCAGAACCACCCGCCCGGGGCGGTGGGAGCAGTACTTC. Its product reads: CASRTTRPGRWEQYF.